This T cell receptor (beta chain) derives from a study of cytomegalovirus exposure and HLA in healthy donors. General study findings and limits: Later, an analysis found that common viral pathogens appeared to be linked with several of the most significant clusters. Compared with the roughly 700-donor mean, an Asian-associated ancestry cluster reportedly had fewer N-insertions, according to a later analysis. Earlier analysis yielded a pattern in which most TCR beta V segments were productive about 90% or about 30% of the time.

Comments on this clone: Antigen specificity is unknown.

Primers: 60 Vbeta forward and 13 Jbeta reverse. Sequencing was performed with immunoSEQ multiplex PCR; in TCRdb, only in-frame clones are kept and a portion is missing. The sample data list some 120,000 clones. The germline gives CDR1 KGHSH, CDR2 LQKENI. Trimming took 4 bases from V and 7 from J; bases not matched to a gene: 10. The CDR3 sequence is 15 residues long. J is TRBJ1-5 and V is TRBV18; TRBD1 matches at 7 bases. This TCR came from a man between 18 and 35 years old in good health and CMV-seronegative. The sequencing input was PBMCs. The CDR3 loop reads CASSRTGALDQPQHF. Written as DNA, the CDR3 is TGTGCCAGCTCACGAACAGGGGCATTAGACCAGCCCCAGCATTTT.